This T cell receptor beta chain was recovered during a study of technical replicates of blood from several donors. The table came from immunoSEQ multiplex PCR; TCRdb's copy has only in-frame clones and leaves some out. The table shows 55,000 to 65,000 clones, with around 93% occurring only once. The CDR3 covers 18 residues. Germline CDR1 SGHNT, CDR2 YYREEE (reference sequence). The V and J ends lost 5 bases and 2 bases, in that order; junction bases with no gene match: 10. Sample: PBMCs. This clonotype originated in a human donor in good health. Some clones in this sample may be carry-over from other donors' samples. This chain connects TRBV5-4 to TRBJ2-3; TRBD2 agrees at 14 bases. The CDR3 sequence: CASRERLAGGPNTDTQYF. The CDR3 nucleotides are TGTGCCAGCAGGGAAAGACTAGCGGGGGGGCCTAACACAGATACGCAGTATTTT.